Below, one T cell receptor (beta chain) is given with its context. Sequencing used immunoSEQ multiplex PCR; TCRdb keeps in-frame clones, though not all of them. The data show more than 65,000 clones, roughly 92% seen once. V was cut by 1 base and J by 1 base, with 7 bases left in between. CDR1 and CDR2 from the germline V gene are SEHNR and FQNEAQ (reference sequence). This CDR3 has 14 residues. This sample was taken from a study of technical replicates of blood from a handful of donors. The sequence was collected from a human donor in good health. The chain couples TRBV7-9 to TRBJ2-5; no clear D. The specimen was T cells isolated from PBMCs. The CDR3 here is CASSLEQIQETQYF. The CDR3 bases are TGTGCCAGCAGCTTAGAACAGATCCAAGAGACCCAGTACTTC.